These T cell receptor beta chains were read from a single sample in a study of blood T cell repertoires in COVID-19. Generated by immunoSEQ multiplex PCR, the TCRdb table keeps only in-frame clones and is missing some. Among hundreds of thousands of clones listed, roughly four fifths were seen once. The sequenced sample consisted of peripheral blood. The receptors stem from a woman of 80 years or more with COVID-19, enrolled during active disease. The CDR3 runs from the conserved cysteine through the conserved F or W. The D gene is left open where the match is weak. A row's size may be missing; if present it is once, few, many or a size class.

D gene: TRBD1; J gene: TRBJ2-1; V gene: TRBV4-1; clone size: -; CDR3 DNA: TGCGCCAGTAAGACGGGGACAGGCAACTCCTACAATGAGCAGTTCTTC; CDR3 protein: CASKTGTGNSYNEQFF
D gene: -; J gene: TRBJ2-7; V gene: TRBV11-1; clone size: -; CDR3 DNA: TGTGCCAGCAGCCTCAGGGTGGGCGAGCAGTACTTC; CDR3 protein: CASSLRVGEQYF
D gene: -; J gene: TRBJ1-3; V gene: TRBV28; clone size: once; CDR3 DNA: TGTGCCAGCAGTTTAAGGGGCAGCTTCTCTGGAAACACCATATATTTT; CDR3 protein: CASSLRGSFSGNTIYF
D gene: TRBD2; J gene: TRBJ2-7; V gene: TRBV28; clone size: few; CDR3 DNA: TGTGCCAGCAGTGATAGCGGGGATGGATTCTACGAGCAGTACTTC; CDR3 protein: CASSDSGDGFYEQYF
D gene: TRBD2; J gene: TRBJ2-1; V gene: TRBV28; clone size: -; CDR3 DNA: TGTGCCAGCAGTGGGACTAGCGGGAGGTACAATGAGCAGTTCTTC; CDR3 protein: CASSGTSGRYNEQFF
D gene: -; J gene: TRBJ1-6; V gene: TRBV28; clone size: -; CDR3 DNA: TGTGCCAGCAATACCATAGGGTGGGGCCAAGGGTCACCCCTCCACTTT; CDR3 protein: CASNTIGWGQGSPLHF
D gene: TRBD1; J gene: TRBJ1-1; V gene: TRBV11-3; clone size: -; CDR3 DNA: TGTGCCAGCAGCCGTGACAGGGAAGATGAAGCTTTCTTT; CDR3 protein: CASSRDREDEAFF
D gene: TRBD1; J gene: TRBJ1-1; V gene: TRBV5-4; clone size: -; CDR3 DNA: TGTGCCAGCAGCCACCGTCCCGGGACAGAGAACACTGAAGCTTTCTTT; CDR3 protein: CASSHRPGTENTEAFF
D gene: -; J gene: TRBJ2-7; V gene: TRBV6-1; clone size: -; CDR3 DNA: TGTGCCAGCAGTGAAAGGAGGACGGGCTCAGGATCTTTCTCCTACGAGCAGTACTTC; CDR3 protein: CASSERRTGSGSFSYEQYF
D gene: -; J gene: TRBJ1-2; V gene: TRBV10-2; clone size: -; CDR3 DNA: TGCGCCAGCACCCTGGTGGGGGACTACTATGGCTACACCTTC; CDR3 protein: CASTLVGDYYGYTF
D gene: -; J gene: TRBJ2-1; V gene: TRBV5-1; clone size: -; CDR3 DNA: TGCGCCAGCAGCTTGGCCTATGAGGTCAGTGAGCAGTTCTTC; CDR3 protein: CASSLAYEVSEQFF
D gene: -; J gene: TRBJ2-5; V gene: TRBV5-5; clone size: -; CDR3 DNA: TGTGCCAGCAGCTTTCGGGGGGAGACCCAGTACTTC; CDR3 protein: CASSFRGETQYF
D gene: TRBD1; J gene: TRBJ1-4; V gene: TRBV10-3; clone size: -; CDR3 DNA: TGTGCCATCGGAGGGGACAGTAATGAAAAACTGTTTTTT; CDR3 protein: CAIGGDSNEKLFF
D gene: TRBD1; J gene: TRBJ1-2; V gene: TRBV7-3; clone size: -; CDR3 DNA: TGTGCCAGCAGCCTCACACAGGGGGCTGTCTATGGCTACACCTTC; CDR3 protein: CASSLTQGAVYGYTF
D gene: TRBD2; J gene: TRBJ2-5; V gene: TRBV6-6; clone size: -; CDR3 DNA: TGTGCCAGCAGTGACTCAGGGACTAAAGGAAAGACCCAGTACTTC; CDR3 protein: CASSDSGTKGKTQYF
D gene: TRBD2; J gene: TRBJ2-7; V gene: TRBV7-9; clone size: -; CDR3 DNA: TGTGCCAGCAGCCCTCTCGGACTAGCGGGGGCGGTAGAGCAGTACTTC; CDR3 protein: CASSPLGLAGAVEQYF
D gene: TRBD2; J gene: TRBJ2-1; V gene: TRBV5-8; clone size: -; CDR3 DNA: TGTGCCAGCAGCATCGGGGGGAGGGCCTACAATGAGCAGTTCTTC; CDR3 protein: CASSIGGRAYNEQFF
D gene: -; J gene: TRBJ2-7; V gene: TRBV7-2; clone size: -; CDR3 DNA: TGTGCCAGCAGCTTAGGGTCAGGTCCCTACGAGCAGTACTTC; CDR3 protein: CASSLGSGPYEQYF
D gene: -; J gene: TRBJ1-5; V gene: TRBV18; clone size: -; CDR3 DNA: TGTGCCAGCTCACCAGCAGGGGCTAGCAATCAGCCCCAGCATTTT; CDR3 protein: CASSPAGASNQPQHF
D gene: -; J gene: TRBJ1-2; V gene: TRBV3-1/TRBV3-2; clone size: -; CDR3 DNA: TGTGCCAGCAGCCAAGTCGGCTATGGCTACACCTTC; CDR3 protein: CASSQVGYGYTF
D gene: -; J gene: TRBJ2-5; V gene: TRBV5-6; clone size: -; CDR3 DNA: TGTGCCAGCAGTCTCAACCAGGGGGGTCGAGGGGAGACCCAGTACTTC; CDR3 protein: CASSLNQGGRGETQYF
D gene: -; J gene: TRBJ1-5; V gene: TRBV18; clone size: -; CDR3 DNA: TGTGCCAGCTCACCAACAGTGAATCAGCCCCAGCATTTT; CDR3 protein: CASSPTVNQPQHF
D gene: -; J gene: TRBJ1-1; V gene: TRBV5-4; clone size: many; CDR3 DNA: TGTGCCAGCAGCATAAACACTGAAGCTTTCTTT; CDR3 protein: CASSINTEAFF
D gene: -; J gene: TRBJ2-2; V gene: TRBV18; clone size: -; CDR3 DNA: TGTGCCAGCTCACCATTTAACACCAACACCGGGGAGCTGTTTTTT; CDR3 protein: CASSPFNTNTGELFF
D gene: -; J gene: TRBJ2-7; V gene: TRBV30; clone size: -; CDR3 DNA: TGTGCCTGGAGTATATCAGCGGTGGGGAACGAGCAGTACTTC; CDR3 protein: CAWSISAVGNEQYF
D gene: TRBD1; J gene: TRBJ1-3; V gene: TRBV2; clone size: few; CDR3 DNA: TGTGCCAGCACTCCTGACAGGGCCGGAAACACCATATATTTT; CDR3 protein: CASTPDRAGNTIYF
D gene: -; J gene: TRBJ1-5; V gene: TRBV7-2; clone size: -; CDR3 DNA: TGTGCCAGCAGCTCCCAGGGACTAGGTCAGCCCCAGCATTTT; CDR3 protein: CASSSQGLGQPQHF
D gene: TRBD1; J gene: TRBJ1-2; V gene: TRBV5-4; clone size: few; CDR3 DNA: TGTGCCAGCAGTTTTACAGGGGGCAACTATGGCTACACCTTC; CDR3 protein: CASSFTGGNYGYTF
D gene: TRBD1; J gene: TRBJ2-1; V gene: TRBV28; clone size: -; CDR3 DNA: TGTGCCAGCAGTCTACGGGGACAGAGCTACAATGAGCAGTTCTTC; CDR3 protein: CASSLRGQSYNEQFF
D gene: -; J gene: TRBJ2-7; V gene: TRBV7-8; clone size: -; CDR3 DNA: TGTGCCAGCAGCTTCGCCGAGGGCTCCTACGAGCAGTACTTC; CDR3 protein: CASSFAEGSYEQYF
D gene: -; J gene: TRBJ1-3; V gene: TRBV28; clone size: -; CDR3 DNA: TGTGCCAGCAGTGAAGGACACTCTGGAAACACCATATATTTT; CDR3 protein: CASSEGHSGNTIYF
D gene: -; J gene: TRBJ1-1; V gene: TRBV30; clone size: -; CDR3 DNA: TGTGCCTGGTACCGGGGTATTGAAGCTTTCTTT; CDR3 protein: CAWYRGIEAFF
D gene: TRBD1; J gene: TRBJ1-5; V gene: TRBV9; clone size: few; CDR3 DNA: TGTGCCAGCAGCGAAACAGGGGCCAGCAATCAGCCCCAGCATTTT; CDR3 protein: CASSETGASNQPQHF
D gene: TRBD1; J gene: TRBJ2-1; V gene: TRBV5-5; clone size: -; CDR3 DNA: TGTGCCAGCAGCCGCGGACAGGCCTTTAACAATGAGCAGTTCTTC; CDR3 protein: CASSRGQAFNNEQFF
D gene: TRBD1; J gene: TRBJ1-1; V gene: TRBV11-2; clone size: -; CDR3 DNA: TGTGCCAGCAGCTTAGATCGACAGGGAGGTGACACTGAAGCTTTCTTT; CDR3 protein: CASSLDRQGGDTEAFF
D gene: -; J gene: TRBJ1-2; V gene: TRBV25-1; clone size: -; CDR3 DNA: TGTGCCAGCAGTGAATCGGGCAGGGTTACCTTC; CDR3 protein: CASSESGRVTF
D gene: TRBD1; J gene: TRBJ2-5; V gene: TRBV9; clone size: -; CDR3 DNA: TGTGCCAGCAGCGTCCACGGGACAGGCCAAGAGACCCAGTACTTC; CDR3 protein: CASSVHGTGQETQYF
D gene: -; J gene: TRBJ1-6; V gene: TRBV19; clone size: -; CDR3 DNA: TGTGCCAGTAGTACCCAGGGTGAGTCACCCCTCCACTTT; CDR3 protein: CASSTQGESPLHF
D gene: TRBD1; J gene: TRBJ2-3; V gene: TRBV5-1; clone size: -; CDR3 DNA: TGCGCCAGCAGCTCTCTCGACGGGACAGCAACTGATACGCAGTATTTT; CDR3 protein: CASSSLDGTATDTQYF
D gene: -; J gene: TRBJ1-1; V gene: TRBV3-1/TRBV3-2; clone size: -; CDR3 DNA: TGTGCCAGCAGCCCCGGTGTTTACTTAGAAGCTTTCTTT; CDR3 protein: CASSPGVYLEAFF
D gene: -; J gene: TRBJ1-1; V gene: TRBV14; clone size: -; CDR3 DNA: TGTGCCAGCAGCCAAGATGGGAGAAGGAACACTGAAGCTTTCTTT; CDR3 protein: CASSQDGRRNTEAFF
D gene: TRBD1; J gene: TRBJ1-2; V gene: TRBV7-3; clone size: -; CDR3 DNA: TGTGCCAGCAGCCGAGACAGGGGGTACTATGGCTACACCTTC; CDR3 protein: CASSRDRGYYGYTF
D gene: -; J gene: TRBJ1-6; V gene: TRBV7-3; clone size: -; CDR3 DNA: TGTGCCAGCAGCGGCCGACAAGGAACGGTTTGGTCACCCCTCCACTTT; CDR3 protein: CASSGRQGTVWSPLHF
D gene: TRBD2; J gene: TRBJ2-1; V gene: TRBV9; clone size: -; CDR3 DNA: TGTGCCAGCAGCGTAGTTGGACTAGCGGGAGGTGTGTACAATGAGCAGTTCTTC; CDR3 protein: CASSVVGLAGGVYNEQFF
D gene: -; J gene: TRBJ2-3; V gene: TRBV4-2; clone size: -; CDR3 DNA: TGTGCCAGCAGCCAAGTTCAGGCCCTAGATACGCAGTATTTT; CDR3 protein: CASSQVQALDTQYF
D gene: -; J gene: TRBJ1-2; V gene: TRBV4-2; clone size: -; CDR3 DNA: TGTGCCAGCAGCCAAGTTTCACAGGGTCTATTAGGTGGCTACACCTTC; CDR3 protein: CASSQVSQGLLGGYTF
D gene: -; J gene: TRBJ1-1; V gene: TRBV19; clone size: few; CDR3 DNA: TGTGCCAGTAGTATAAAGACAGAAGGTGAAGCTTTCTTT; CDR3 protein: CASSIKTEGEAFF
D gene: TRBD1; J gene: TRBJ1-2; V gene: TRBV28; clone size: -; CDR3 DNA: TGTGCCAGCAGTCTCCGGGACAGAGGCTACACCTTC; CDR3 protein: CASSLRDRGYTF
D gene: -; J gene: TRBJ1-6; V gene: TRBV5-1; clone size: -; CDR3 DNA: TGCGCCAGCAGCTTGGGGGAGGCTGGGACCTATAATTCACCCCTCCACTTT; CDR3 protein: CASSLGEAGTYNSPLHF
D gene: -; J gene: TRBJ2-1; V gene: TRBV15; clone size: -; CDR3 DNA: TGTGCCACCAGCAGAGAGAGTGAGCAGTTCTTC; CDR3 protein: CATSRESEQFF
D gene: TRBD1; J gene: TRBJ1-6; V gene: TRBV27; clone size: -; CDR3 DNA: TGTGCCAGCAGTCCACGGACAGGCACGAGCTCCTATAATTCACCCCTCCACTTT; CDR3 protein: CASSPRTGTSSYNSPLHF
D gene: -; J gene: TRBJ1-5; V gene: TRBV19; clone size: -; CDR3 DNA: TGTGCCAGTAGTATAGTTCGACAGTTTGGTGTGGGGAAGGGTCAGCCCCAGCATTTT; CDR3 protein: CASSIVRQFGVGKGQPQHF
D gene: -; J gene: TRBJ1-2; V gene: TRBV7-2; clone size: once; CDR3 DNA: TGTGCCAGCAGCCCGCGGTCGGATGGCTACACCTTC; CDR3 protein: CASSPRSDGYTF
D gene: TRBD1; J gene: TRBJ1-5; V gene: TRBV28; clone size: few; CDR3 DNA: TGTGCCAGCAGTCCCCGGACAGGGACGAGCAATCAGCCCCAGCATTTT; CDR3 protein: CASSPRTGTSNQPQHF
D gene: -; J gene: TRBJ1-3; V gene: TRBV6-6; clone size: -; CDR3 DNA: TGTGCCAGCAGTTCCGGGGGGAACACCATATATTTT; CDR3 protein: CASSSGGNTIYF